This is a list of T cell receptor beta chains from one sample in a study of immune cell composition in non-small cell lung cancer. Using immunoSEQ multiplex PCR, the repertoire was profiled, and TCRdb retains in-frame clones only, with some absent. The sample lists 2,500 to 3,500 clones; 78% were seen once. Specimen: lung tumor tissue. Receptors originate from a human donor with non-small cell lung cancer. Each CDR3 is given with its conserved first and last residue. Fields, in order: V gene, clone size, J gene, D gene, CDR3 protein, CDR3 DNA. The D gene is left open where the match is weak. The listing skips clone size in some rows; elsewhere it reads once, few, many or a size class.

>TRBV6-5|-|TRBJ2-1|-
CASSYASGGLPYEQFF
TGTGCCAGCAGTTACGCCTCCGGGGGTTTACCGTATGAGCAGTTCTTC
>TRBV7-2|-|TRBJ1-2|TRBD1
CASSRIGQGRGYTF
TGTGCCAGCAGCCGGATCGGACAGGGGCGAGGCTACACCTTC
>TRBV30|once|TRBJ2-7|TRBD1
CAWSMQTGSAYEQYF
TGTGCCTGGAGTATGCAGACAGGGTCGGCCTACGAGCAGTACTTC
>TRBV4-3|-|TRBJ1-4|-
CASSQDPQGATNEKLFF
TGCGCCAGCAGCCAAGACCCTCAAGGGGCAACTAATGAAAAACTGTTTTTT
>TRBV6-5|-|TRBJ2-5|TRBD1
CASSPGQGWAKTQYF
TGTGCCAGCAGCCCGGGACAGGGATGGGCAAAGACCCAGTACTTC
>TRBV10-3|-|TRBJ1-1|-
CAIRGLGGTEAFF
TGTGCCATCAGGGGACTTGGTGGCACTGAAGCTTTCTTT
>TRBV10-3|-|TRBJ2-3|TRBD1
CAISVSGGRATDTQYF
TGTGCCATCAGTGTCTCAGGGGGCAGGGCCACAGATACGCAGTATTTT
>TRBV4-2|-|TRBJ2-2|TRBD2
CASSQDRVAGTGGELFF
TGTGCCAGCAGCCAAGATCGGGTAGCGGGGACCGGCGGGGAGCTGTTTTTT
>TRBV28|-|TRBJ2-5|-
CASSLYVQGQAETQYF
TGTGCCAGCAGTTTATACGTTCAAGGCCAAGCGGAGACCCAGTACTTC
>TRBV7-8|-|TRBJ2-3|-
CASAASPDTQYF
TGTGCCAGCGCCGCGAGCCCAGATACGCAGTATTTT
>TRBV7-9|-|TRBJ1-2|TRBD1
CASSESRDRVGYGYTF
TGTGCCAGCAGCGAATCGCGGGACAGGGTGGGGTATGGCTACACCTTC
>TRBV11-1|-|TRBJ2-2|TRBD2
CASSLQLAGGNTGELFF
TGTGCCAGCAGCTTACAACTAGCGGGAGGGAACACCGGGGAGCTGTTTTTT
>TRBV19|-|TRBJ2-3|-
CASSRTESDTQYF
TGTGCCAGTAGTAGAACGGAGTCAGATACGCAGTATTTT
>TRBV6-1|-|TRBJ2-3|TRBD2
CASRRETTADTQYF
TGTGCCAGCAGGCGGGAGACGACGGCAGATACGCAGTATTTT
>TRBV7-9|-|TRBJ2-5|TRBD2
CASSSMVAGEETQYF
TGTGCCAGCAGCTCCATGGTAGCGGGAGAGGAGACCCAGTACTTC
>TRBV14|-|TRBJ1-2|TRBD1
CASSQSSGQFYGYTF
TGTGCCAGCAGCCAAAGCTCGGGACAGTTCTATGGCTACACCTTC
>TRBV9|few|TRBJ2-2|-
CASSVTSGVGELFF
TGTGCCAGCAGCGTAACGTCGGGAGTCGGGGAGCTGTTTTTT
>TRBV27|-|TRBJ2-7|-
CASSSGITSYEQYF
TGTGCCAGCAGTTCAGGGATAACTTCCTACGAGCAGTACTTC
>TRBV19|few|TRBJ2-7|-
CASCVTGSPTYEQYF
TGTGCCAGTTGTGTCACGGGGTCACCTACCTACGAGCAGTACTTC
>TRBV6-1|-|TRBJ2-7|TRBD1
CASSVRTGYEQYF
TGTGCCAGCAGTGTACGGACAGGCTACGAGCAGTACTTC
>TRBV7-2|-|TRBJ2-3|TRBD2
CASSPRLAGGSDTQYF
TGTGCCAGCAGCCCCAGACTAGCGGGAGGATCAGATACGCAGTATTTT
>TRBV5-1|-|TRBJ2-1|TRBD2
CASSLGGGTSGYNEQFF
TGCGCCAGCAGCTTGGGGGGTGGGACTAGCGGATACAATGAGCAGTTCTTC
>TRBV19|-|TRBJ1-1|TRBD1
CASSFSPGQGDGAFF
TGTGCCAGTAGTTTCTCCCCCGGACAGGGGGATGGAGCTTTCTTT
>TRBV5-1|-|TRBJ1-4|-
CASSLAGANEKLFF
TGCGCCAGCAGCTTGGCCGGAGCTAATGAAAAACTGTTTTTT
>TRBV30|large|TRBJ2-7|-
CAWSPWSREQDSYEQYF
TGTGCCTGGAGCCCATGGAGTCGGGAGCAAGACTCCTACGAGCAGTACTTC
>TRBV5-1|few|TRBJ2-3|TRBD2
CASSWTSGRVTDTQYF
TGCGCCAGCAGCTGGACTAGCGGGAGGGTAACAGATACGCAGTATTTT
>TRBV2|-|TRBJ1-5|-
CASSEGRGNQPQHF
TGTGCCAGCAGTGAAGGCAGGGGCAATCAGCCCCAGCATTTT
>TRBV5-1|-|TRBJ1-3|TRBD1
CASSLGDRINTIYF
TGCGCCAGCAGCTTGGGGGACAGGATAAACACCATATATTTT
>TRBV11-3|-|TRBJ2-3|-
CASSPRQAIMQYF
TGTGCCAGCAGCCCGAGACAGGCGATAATGCAGTATTTT
>TRBV5-4|-|TRBJ1-2|-
CASSLGLGGYTF
TGTGCCAGCAGCTTGGGACTTGGAGGCTACACCTTC
>TRBV19|-|TRBJ2-7|TRBD2
CASSMRSGSEQYF
TGTGCCAGTAGTATGCGTAGCGGGAGCGAGCAGTACTTC
>TRBV5-1|-|TRBJ2-3|-
CASSLETRGLTDTQYF
TGCGCCAGCAGCTTGGAGACTAGGGGCCTCACAGATACGCAGTATTTT
>TRBV9|-|TRBJ2-3|-
CASSVGLYTDTQYF
TGTGCCAGCAGCGTAGGACTATACACAGATACGCAGTATTTT
>TRBV19|-|TRBJ1-2|-
CASSINRWDYGYTF
TGTGCCAGTAGTATAAACAGGTGGGACTATGGCTACACCTTC
>TRBV5-4|once|TRBJ1-5|-
CASSIQGIGNQPQHF
TGTGCCAGCAGCATACAGGGAATTGGCAATCAGCCCCAGCATTTT
>TRBV19|-|TRBJ2-6|TRBD1
CASSILRTGTHSGANVLTF
TGTGCCAGTAGTATATTGAGGACAGGGACCCATTCTGGGGCCAACGTCCTGACTTTC
>TRBV27|few|TRBJ1-2|-
CASAQGGRYGYTF
TGTGCCAGCGCACAAGGGGGACGCTATGGCTACACCTTC
>TRBV2|-|TRBJ2-5|-
CASCREIRGETQYF
TGTGCCAGCTGTAGGGAGATCAGAGGAGAGACCCAGTACTTC
>TRBV2|once|TRBJ1-5|-
CASSGYSLNQPQHF
TGTGCCAGCAGTGGATACAGCCTGAATCAGCCCCAGCATTTT
>TRBV5-1|-|TRBJ2-5|TRBD1
CASFMTGRETQYF
TGCGCCAGTTTCATGACAGGGAGAGAGACCCAGTACTTC